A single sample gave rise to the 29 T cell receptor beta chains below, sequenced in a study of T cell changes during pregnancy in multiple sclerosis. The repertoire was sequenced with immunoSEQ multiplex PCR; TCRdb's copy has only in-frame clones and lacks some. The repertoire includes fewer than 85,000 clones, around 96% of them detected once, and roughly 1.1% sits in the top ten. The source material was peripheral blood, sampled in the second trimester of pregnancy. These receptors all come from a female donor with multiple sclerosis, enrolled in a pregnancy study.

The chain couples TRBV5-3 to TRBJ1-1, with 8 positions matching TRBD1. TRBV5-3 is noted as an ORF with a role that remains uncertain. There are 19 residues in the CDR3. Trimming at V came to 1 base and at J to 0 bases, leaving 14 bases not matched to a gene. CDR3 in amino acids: CARSLRQGAGLLVNTEAFF. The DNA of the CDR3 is TGTGCCAGAAGCTTGCGGCAGGGGGCGGGCCTTCTAGTGAACACTGAAGCTTTCTTT.

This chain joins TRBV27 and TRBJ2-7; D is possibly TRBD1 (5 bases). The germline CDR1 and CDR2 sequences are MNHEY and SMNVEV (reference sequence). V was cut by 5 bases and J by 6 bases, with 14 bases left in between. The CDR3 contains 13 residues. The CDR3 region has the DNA TGTGCCAGCAGTCCCCGGACAAGGGGCGAGCAGTACTTC. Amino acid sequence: CASSPRTRGEQYF.

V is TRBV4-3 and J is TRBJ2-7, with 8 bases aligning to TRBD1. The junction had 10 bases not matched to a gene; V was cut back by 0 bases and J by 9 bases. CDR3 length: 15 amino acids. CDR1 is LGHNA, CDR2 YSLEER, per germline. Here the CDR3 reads CASSQDRTGPWGQYF. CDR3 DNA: TGCGCCAGCAGCCAAGACAGGACAGGGCCGTGGGGGCAGTACTTC.

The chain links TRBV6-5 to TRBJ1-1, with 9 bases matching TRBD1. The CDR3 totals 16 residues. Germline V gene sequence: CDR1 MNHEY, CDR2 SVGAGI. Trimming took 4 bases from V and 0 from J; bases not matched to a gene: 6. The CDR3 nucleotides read TGTGCCAGCAGTTCCCCCACAGGGGGCATGAACACTGAAGCTTTCTTT. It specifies CASSSPTGGMNTEAFF.

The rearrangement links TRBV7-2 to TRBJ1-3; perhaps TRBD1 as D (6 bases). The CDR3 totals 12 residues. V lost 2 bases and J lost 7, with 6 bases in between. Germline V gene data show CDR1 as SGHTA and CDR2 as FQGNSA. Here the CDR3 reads CASSLQGNTIYF. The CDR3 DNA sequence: TGTGCCAGCAGCTTACAGGGGAACACCATATATTTT.

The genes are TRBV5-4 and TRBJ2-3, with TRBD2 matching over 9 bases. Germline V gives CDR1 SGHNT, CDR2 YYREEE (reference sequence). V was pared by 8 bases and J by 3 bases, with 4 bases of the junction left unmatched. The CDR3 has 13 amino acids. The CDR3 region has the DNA TGTGCCAGTCGGACTAGCGAGACAGATACGCAGTATTTT. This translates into CASRTSETDTQYF.

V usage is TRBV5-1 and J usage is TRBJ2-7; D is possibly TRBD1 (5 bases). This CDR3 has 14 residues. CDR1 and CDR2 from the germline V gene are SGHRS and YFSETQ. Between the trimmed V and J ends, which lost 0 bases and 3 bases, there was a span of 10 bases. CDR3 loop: CASSLEQGIYEQYF. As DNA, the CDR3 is TGCGCCAGCAGCTTGGAGCAGGGCATCTACGAGCAGTACTTC.

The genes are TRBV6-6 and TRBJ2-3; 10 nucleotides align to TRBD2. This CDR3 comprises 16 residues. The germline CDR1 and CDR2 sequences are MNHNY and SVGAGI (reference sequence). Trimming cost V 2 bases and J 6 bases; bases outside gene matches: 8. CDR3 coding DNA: TGTGCCAGCAGTTACGGGAGCGGGAGGGCCTTTGATACGCAGTATTTT. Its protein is CASSYGSGRAFDTQYF.

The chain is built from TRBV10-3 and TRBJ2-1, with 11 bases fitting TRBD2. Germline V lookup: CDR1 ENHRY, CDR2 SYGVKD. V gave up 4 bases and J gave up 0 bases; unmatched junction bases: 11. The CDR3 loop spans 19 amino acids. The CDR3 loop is CAISGTSGRGGGSYNEQFF. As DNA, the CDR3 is TGTGCCATCAGTGGTACTAGCGGGAGAGGGGGGGGCTCCTACAATGAGCAGTTCTTC.

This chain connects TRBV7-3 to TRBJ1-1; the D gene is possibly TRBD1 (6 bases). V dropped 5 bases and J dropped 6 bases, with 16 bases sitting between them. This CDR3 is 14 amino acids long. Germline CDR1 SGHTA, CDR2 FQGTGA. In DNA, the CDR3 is TGTGCCAGCAGCCCGGGACATTCGGTACCTGAAGCTTTCTTT. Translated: CASSPGHSVPEAFF.

This CDR3 is CSVEGGTGGREQYF. The CDR3 coding sequence is TGCAGCGTTGAGGGGGGGACAGGGGGTCGGGAGCAGTACTTC. This sequence joins TRBV29-1 and TRBJ2-7, with 11 nucleotides matching TRBD1. Per germline, CDR1 SQVTM and CDR2 ANQGSEA. CDR3 length equals 14 residues. Trimming took 3 bases from V and 7 from J; bases not matched to a gene: 8.

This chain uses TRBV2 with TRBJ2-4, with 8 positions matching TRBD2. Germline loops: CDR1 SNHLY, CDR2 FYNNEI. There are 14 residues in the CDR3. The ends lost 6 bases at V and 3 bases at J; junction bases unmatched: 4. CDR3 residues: CASREGTSKNIQYF. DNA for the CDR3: TGTGCCAGCAGGGAGGGGACTAGCAAAAACATTCAGTACTTC.

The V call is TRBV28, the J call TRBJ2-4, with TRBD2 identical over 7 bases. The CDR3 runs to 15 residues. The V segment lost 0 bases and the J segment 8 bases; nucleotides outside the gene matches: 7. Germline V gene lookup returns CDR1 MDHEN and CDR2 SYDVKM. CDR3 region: CASSLWSSGSDIQYF. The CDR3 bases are TGTGCCAGCAGTTTATGGTCTAGCGGTAGTGACATTCAGTACTTC.

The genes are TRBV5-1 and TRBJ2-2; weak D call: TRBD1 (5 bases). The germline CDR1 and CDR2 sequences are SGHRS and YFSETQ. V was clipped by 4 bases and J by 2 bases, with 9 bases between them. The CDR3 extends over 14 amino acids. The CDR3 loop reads CASSQDRNTGELFF. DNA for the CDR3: TGCGCCAGCAGCCAAGACAGAAACACCGGGGAGCTGTTTTTT.

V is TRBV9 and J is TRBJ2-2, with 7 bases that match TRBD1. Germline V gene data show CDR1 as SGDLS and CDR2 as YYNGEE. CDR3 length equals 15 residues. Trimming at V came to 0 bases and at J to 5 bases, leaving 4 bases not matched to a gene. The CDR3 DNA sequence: TGTGCCAGCAGCGTAGTTCAGGGGGTAACCGGGGAGCTGTTTTTT. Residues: CASSVVQGVTGELFF. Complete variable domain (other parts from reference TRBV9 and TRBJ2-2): DSGVTQTPKHLITATGQRVTLRCSPRSGDLSVYWYQQSLDQGLQFLIQYYNGEERAKGNILERFSAQQFPDLHSELNLSSLELGDSALYFCASSVVQGVTGELFFGEGSRLTVL.

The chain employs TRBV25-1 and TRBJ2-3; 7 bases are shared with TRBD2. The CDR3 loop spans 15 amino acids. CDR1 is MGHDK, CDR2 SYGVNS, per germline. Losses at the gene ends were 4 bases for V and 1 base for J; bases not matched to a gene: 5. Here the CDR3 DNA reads TGTGCCAGCAGTGTTCTAGCGGAAGGCACAGATACGCAGTATTTT. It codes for CASSVLAEGTDTQYF.

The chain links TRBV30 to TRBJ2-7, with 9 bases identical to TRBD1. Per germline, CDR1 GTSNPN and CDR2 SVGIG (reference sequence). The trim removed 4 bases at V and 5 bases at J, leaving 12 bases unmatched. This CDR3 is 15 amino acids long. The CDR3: CAWKKGGTGTHEQYF. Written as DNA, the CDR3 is TGTGCCTGGAAGAAGGGAGGGACAGGGACGCACGAGCAGTACTTC. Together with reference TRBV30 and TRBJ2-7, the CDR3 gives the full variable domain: SQTIHQWPATLVQPVGSPLSLECTVEGTSNPNLYWYRQAAGRGLQLLFYSVGIGQISSEVPQNLSASRPQDRQFILSSKKLLLSDSGFYLCAWKKGGTGTHEQYFGPGTRLTVT.

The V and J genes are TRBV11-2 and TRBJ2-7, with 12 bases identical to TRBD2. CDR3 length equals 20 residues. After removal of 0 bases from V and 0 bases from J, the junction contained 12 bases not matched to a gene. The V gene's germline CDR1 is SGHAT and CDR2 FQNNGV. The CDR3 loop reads CASSLESSGRARVTSYEQYF. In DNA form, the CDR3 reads TGTGCCAGCAGCTTAGAATCTAGCGGGAGGGCGAGGGTTACCTCCTACGAGCAGTACTTC.

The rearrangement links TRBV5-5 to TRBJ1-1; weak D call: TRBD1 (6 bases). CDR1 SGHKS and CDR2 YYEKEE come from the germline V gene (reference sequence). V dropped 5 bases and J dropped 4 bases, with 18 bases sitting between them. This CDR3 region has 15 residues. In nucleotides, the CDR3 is TGTGCCAGCAGTTCCTCACAGGGAGGGGGCACTGAAGCTTTCTTT. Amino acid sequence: CASSSSQGGGTEAFF.

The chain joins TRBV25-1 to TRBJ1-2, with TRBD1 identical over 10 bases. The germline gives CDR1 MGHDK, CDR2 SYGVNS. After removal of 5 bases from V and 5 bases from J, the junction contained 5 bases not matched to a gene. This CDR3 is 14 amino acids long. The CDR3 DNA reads TGTGCCAGCAGTCTAGGGACAGGGGAGTATGGCTACACCTTC. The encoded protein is CASSLGTGEYGYTF.

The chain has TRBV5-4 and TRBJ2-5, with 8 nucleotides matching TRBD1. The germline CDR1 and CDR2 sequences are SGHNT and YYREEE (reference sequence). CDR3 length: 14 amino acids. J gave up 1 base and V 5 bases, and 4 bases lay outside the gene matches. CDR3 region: CASRRTGLQETQYF. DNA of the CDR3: TGTGCCAGCAGGAGGACAGGGCTCCAAGAGACCCAGTACTTC.

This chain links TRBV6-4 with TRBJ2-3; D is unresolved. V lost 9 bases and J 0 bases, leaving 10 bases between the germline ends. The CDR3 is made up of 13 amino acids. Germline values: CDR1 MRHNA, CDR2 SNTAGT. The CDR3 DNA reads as TGTGCCAGTGGAGTCACTAGCACAGATACGCAGTATTTT. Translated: CASGVTSTDTQYF.

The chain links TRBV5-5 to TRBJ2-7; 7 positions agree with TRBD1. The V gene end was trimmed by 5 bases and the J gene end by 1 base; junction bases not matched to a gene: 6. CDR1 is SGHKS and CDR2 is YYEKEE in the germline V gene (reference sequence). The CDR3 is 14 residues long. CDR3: CASRRTGGSYEQYF. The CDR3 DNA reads TGTGCCAGCAGGCGGACAGGAGGATCCTACGAGCAGTACTTC.

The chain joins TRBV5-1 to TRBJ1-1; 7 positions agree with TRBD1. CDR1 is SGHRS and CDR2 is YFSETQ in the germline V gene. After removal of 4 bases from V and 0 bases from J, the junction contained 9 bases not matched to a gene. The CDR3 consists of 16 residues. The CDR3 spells CASSGTALLMNTEAFF. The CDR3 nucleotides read TGCGCCAGCAGCGGGACAGCGTTATTAATGAACACTGAAGCTTTCTTT.

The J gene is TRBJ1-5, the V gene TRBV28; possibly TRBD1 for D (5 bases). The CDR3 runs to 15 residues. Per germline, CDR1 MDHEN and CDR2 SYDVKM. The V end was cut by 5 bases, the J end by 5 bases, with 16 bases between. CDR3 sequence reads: CASSERQFFDQPQHF. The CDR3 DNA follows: TGTGCCAGCAGTGAGCGACAGTTTTTTGATCAGCCCCAGCATTTT.

The CDR3 loop is CASSVRAQAGQETQYF. The CDR3 DNA is TGTGCCAGCAGCGTAAGGGCCCAAGCGGGTCAAGAGACCCAGTACTTC. The chain employs TRBV9 and TRBJ2-5; D perhaps matches TRBD2 (6 bases). This CDR3 is built from 16 residues. Germline-derived CDR1 and CDR2 are SGDLS and YYNGEE. The V and J ends lost 1 base and 2 bases respectively, with 15 bases between them.

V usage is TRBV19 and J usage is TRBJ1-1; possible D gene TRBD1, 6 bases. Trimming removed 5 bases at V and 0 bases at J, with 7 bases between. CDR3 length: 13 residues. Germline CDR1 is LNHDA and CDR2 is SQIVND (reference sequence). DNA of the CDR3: TGTGCCAGTAGTCGGACAGTGAACACTGAAGCTTTCTTT. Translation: CASSRTVNTEAFF. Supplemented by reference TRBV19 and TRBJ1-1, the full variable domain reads DGGITQSPKYLFRKEGQNVTLSCEQNLNHDAMYWYRQDPGQGLRLIYYSQIVNDFQKGDIAEGYSVSREKKESFPLTVTSAQKNPTAFYLCASSRTVNTEAFFGQGTRLTVV.

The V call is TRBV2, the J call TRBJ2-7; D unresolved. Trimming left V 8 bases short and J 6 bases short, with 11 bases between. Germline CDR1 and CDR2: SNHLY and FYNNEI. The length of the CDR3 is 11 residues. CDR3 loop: CASAVESEQYF. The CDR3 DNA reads TGTGCCAGCGCCGTAGAGAGCGAGCAGTACTTC.

CDR3 in DNA: TGTGCCAGTAGTATACTCTTCCCGGGACAGGGGAGGGATACGCAGTATTTT. Amino acids: CASSILFPGQGRDTQYF. The chain couples TRBV19 to TRBJ2-3, with 10 nucleotides matching TRBD1. In germline, CDR1 is LNHDA, CDR2 SQIVND (reference sequence). V lost 2 bases, J lost 6 bases, and 11 bases stayed unmatched. CDR3 length equals 17 residues.